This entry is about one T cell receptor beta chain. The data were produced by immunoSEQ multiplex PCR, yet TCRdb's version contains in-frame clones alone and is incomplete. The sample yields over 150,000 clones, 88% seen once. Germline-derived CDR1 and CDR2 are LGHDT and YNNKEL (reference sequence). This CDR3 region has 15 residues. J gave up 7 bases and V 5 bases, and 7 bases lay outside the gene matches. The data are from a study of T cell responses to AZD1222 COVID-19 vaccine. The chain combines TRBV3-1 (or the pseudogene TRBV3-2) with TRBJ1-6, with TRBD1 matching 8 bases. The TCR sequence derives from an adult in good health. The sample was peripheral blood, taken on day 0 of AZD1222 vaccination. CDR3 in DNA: TGTGCCAGCAGCATCTCAGGGGGCGAAAATTCACCCCTCCACTTT. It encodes CASSISGGENSPLHF.